The T cell receptor beta chain described here comes from a study of cytomegalovirus exposure and HLA in healthy donors. The PCR ran on 60 Vbeta and 13 Jbeta primers. Clones were sequenced by immunoSEQ multiplex PCR, and TCRdb holds only the in-frame ones, with some missing. The table records 120,000 to 150,000 clones, 70% to 80% of them present only once. Germline-derived CDR1 and CDR2 are MNHEY and SMNVEV (reference sequence). The CDR3 runs 17 residues. V shed 0 bases and J shed 1 base, with 13 bases lying between them. Sequenced: PBMCs. This sequence was found in a woman in her 40s in good health and CMV-seropositive. This sequence joins TRBV27 and TRBJ2-1; D is ambiguous. The CDR3 reads CASSLSKSGLSYNEQFF. CDR3 coding DNA: TGTGCCAGCAGTTTATCTAAGTCTGGGCTTTCCTACAATGAGCAGTTCTTC.